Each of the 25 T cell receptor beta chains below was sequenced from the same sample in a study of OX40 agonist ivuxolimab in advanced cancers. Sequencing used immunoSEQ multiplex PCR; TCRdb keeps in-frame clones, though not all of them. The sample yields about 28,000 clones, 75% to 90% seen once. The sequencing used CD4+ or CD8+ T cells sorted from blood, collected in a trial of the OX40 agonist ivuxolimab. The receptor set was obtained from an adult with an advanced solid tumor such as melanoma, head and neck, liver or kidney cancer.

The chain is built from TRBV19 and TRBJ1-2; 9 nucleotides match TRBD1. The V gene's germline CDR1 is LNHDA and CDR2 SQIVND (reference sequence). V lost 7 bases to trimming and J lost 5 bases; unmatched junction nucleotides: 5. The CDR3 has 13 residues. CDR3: CASIGTGSYGYTF. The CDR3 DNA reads TGTGCCAGTATTGGGACAGGGTCTTATGGCTACACCTTC.

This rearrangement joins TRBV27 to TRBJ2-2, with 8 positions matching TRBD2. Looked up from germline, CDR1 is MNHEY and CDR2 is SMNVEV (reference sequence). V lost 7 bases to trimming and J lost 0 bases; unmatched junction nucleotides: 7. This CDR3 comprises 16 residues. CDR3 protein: CASTGGGLANTGELFF. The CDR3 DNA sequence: TGTGCCAGCACTGGCGGGGGACTAGCGAACACCGGGGAGCTGTTTTTT.

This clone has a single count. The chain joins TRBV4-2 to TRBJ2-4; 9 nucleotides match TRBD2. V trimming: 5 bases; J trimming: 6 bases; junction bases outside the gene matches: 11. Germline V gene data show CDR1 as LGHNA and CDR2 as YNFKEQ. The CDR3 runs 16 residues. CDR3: CASSSPPSGGINIQYF. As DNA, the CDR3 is TGTGCCAGCAGCTCCCCTCCCAGCGGGGGGATAAACATTCAGTACTTC.

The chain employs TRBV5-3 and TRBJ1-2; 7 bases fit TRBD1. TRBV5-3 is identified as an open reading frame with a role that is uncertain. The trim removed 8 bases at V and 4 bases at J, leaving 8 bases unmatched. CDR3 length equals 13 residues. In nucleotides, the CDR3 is TGTGCCAGCATCGCACAGGGGACCTATGGCTACACCTTC. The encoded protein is CASIAQGTYGYTF.

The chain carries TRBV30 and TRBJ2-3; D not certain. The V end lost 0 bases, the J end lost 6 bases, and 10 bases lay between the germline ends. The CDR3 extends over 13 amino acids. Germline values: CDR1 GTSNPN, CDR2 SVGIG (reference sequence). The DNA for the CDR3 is TGTGCCTGGAGTGTATCCGAGTACGATACGCAGTATTTT. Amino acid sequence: CAWSVSEYDTQYF.

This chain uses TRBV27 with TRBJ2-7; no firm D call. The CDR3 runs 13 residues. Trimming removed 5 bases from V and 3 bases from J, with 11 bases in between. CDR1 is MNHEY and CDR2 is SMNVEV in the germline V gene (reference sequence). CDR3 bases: TGTGCCAGCAGTCCCCCGGGTGGCTACGAGCAGTACTTC. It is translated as CASSPPGGYEQYF.

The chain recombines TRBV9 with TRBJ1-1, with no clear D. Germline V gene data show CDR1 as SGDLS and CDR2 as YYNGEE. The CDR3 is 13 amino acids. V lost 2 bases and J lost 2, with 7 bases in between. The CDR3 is CASSVRHNTEAFF. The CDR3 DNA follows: TGTGCCAGCAGCGTTAGACACAACACTGAAGCTTTCTTT.

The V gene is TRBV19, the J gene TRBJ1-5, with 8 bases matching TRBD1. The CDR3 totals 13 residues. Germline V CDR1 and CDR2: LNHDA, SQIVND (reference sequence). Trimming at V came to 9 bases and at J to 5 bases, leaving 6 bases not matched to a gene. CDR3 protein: CASRDRGYQPQHF. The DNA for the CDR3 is TGTGCCAGCCGCGACAGGGGATATCAGCCCCAGCATTTT.

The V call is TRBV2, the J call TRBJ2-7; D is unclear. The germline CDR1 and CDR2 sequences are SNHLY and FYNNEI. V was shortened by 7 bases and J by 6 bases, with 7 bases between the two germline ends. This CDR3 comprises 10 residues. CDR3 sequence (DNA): TGTGCCAGCAACCTCGGCGAGCAGTACTTC. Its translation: CASNLGEQYF.

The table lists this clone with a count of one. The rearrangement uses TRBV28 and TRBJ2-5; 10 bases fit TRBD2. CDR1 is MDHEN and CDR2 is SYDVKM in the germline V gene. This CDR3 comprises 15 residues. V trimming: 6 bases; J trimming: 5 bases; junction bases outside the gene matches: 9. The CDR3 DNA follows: TGTGCCAGCAGCCATACTAGCGGGGTCTGGGAGACCCAGTACTTC. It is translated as CASSHTSGVWETQYF.

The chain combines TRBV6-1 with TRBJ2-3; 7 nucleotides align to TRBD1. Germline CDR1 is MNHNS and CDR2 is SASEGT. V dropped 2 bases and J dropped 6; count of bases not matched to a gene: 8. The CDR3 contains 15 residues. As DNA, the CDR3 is TGTGCCAGCAGTGAAAGAAAGGGGGCGCCGGATACGCAGTATTTT. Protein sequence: CASSERKGAPDTQYF.

In DNA, the CDR3 is TGTGCCAGCAGTTCACGCAGGGGATCCACAGATACGCAGTATTTT. It yields the protein CASSSRRGSTDTQYF. J is TRBJ2-3 and V is TRBV27; D may be TRBD1 (6 bases). V gave up 4 bases and J gave up 2 bases, with 13 bases separating them. The CDR3 contains 15 residues. The germline V gene has CDR1 MNHEY and CDR2 SMNVEV (reference sequence).

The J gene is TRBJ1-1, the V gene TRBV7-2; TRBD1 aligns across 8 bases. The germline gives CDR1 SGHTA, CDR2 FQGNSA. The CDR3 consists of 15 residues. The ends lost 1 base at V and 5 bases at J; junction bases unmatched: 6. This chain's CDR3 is CASSLEPGGATEAFF. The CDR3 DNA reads TGTGCCAGCAGCTTAGAGCCAGGGGGCGCGACTGAAGCTTTCTTT.

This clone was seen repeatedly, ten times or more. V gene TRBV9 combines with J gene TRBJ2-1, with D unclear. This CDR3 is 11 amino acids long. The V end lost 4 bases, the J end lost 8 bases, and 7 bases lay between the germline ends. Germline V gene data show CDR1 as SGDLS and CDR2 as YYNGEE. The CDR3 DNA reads TGTGCCAGCAGCACGGGCGATGAGCAGTTCTTC. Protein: CASSTGDEQFF. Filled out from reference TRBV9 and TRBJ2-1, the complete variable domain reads DSGVTQTPKHLITATGQRVTLRCSPRSGDLSVYWYQQSLDQGLQFLIQYYNGEERAKGNILERFSAQQFPDLHSELNLSSLELGDSALYFCASSTGDEQFFGPGTRLTVL.

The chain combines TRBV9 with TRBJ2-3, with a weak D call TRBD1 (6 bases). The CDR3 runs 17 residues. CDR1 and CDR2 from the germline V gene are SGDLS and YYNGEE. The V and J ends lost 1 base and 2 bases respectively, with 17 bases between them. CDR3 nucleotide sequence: TGTGCCAGCAGCGTATTATTGACAGGTTCAATCACAGATACGCAGTATTTT. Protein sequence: CASSVLLTGSITDTQYF.

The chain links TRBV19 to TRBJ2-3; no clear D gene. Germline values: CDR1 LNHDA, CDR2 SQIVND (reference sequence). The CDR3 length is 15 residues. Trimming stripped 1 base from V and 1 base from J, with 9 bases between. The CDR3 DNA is TGTGCCAGTAGTATAGTCCCAGCACGCACAGATACGCAGTATTTT. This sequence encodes CASSIVPARTDTQYF.

The CDR3 nucleotides are TGTGCCAGCAGTGAGTCTAACGACAGGGGGCTACGGGATACGCAGTATTTT. Translated, it gives CASSESNDRGLRDTQYF. This sequence joins TRBV2 and TRBJ2-3; 10 nucleotides agree with TRBD1. Germline V gene data show CDR1 as SNHLY and CDR2 as FYNNEI. The length of the CDR3 is 17 residues. The V and J ends lost 3 bases and 6 bases, in that order; junction bases with no gene match: 12.

This CDR3 reads CASSLSGGGQPQHF. DNA for the CDR3: TGTGCCAGCAGTTTATCAGGGGGCGGTCAGCCCCAGCATTTT. V usage is TRBV28 and J usage is TRBJ1-5; TRBD1 matches 8 bases. The germline V gene has CDR1 MDHEN and CDR2 SYDVKM. The CDR3 has 14 residues. V dropped 1 base and J dropped 6; count of bases not matched to a gene: 2.

The CDR3 DNA reads TGTGCCAGCAGCCAAGTTACAGGGACTCATCGCACCGGGGAGCTGTTTTTT. Protein product: CASSQVTGTHRTGELFF. This chain connects TRBV14 to TRBJ2-2; D may be TRBD1 or TRBD2 (6 bases each). Trimming took off 1 base at V and 4 bases at J, with 16 bases between the two ends. CDR1 is SGHDN and CDR2 is FVKESK in the germline V gene. This CDR3 is 17 amino acids long.

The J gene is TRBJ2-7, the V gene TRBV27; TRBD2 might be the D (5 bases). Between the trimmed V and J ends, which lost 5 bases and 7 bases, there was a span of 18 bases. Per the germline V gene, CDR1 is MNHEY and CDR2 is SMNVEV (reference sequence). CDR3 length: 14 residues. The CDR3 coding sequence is TGTGCCAGCAGTCCGACTACATTCCCGCAGGAGCAGTACTTC. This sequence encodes CASSPTTFPQEQYF.

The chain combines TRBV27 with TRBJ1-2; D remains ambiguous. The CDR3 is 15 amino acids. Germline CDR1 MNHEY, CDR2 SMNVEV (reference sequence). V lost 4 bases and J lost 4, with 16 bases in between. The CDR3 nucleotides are TGTGCCAGCAGTTCTAGAAGGACCGTTTTCTATGGCTACACCTTC. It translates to CASSSRRTVFYGYTF.

Written as DNA, the CDR3 is TGTGCCAGTAAGACAGGGGTCGGCCACGAGCAGTACTTC. Its protein product is CASKTGVGHEQYF. This rearrangement joins TRBV27 to TRBJ2-7, with 8 bases lining up with TRBD1. Per germline, CDR1 MNHEY and CDR2 SMNVEV (reference sequence). CDR3 length: 13 amino acids. V lost 9 bases to trimming and J lost 5 bases; unmatched junction nucleotides: 9.

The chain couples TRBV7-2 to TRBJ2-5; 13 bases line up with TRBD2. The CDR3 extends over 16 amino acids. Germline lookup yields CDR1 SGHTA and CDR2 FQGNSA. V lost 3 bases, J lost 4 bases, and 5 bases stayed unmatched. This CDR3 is CASSFPGLAGSETQYF. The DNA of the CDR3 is TGTGCCAGCAGCTTTCCGGGACTAGCGGGGTCAGAGACCCAGTACTTC.

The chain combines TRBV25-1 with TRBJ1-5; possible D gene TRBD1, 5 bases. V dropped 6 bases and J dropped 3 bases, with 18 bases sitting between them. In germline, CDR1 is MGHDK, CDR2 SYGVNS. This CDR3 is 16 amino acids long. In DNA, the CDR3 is TGTGCCAGCAGCCGGGGGGAGGCAGGACCCAATCAGCCCCAGCATTTT. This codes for CASSRGEAGPNQPQHF.

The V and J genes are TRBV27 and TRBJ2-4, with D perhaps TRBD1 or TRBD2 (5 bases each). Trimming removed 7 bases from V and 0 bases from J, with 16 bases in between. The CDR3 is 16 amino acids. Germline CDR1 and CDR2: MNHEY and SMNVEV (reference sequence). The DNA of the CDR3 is TGTGCCAGCACCCCCTTAGGGGACCTAGCCAAAAACATTCAGTACTTC. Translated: CASTPLGDLAKNIQYF.